The rows below give T cell receptor beta chains drawn from one sample of a study of blood T cell repertoires in COVID-19. Sequencing used immunoSEQ multiplex PCR; TCRdb keeps in-frame clones, though not all of them. This table has 80,000 or so clones, roughly 80% appearing once. The sequencing sample was made of peripheral blood. The receptor set was obtained from a human donor in a cohort sampled during active COVID-19. Each CDR3 is given with its conserved first and last residue. D genes are given only for firm matches. Rows give clone size only sometimes, using once, few, many, or a class for an expanded clone.

>TRBV7-9|.|.|TRBJ2-7
CASSALQGPRSSYEQYF
TGTGCCAGCAGCGCCTTACAGGGACCTAGGAGCTCCTACGAGCAGTACTTC
>TRBV6-1|TRBD2|.|TRBJ2-3
CASSEPAGGQDTQYF
TGTGCCAGCAGTGAACCCGCGGGGGGGCAAGATACGCAGTATTTT
>TRBV7-3|TRBD1|.|TRBJ2-5
CASSPGQGETQYF
TGTGCCAGCAGCCCGGGACAGGGAGAGACCCAGTACTTC
>TRBV9|.|.|TRBJ2-2
CASSPFAGANTGELFF
TGTGCCAGCAGCCCCTTCGCGGGGGCCAACACCGGGGAGCTGTTTTTT
>TRBV18|.|.|TRBJ1-1
CATRGGPNTEAFF
TGTGCCACTCGCGGGGGGCCGAACACTGAAGCTTTCTTT
>TRBV5-1|.|once|TRBJ2-2
CASSPSERKTGELFF
TGCGCCAGCAGCCCGAGTGAGCGGAAAACCGGGGAGCTGTTTTTT
>TRBV9|TRBD2|.|TRBJ2-7
CASSVDPGGGAYEQYF
TGTGCCAGCAGCGTAGACCCCGGCGGGGGGGCCTACGAGCAGTACTTC
>TRBV19|.|.|TRBJ2-6
CASSIDLYSGANVLTF
TGTGCCAGTAGTATAGATTTGTATTCTGGGGCCAACGTCCTGACTTTC
>TRBV20-1|.|.|TRBJ1-1
CSAGGLTEAFF
TGCAGTGCAGGGGGTTTAACTGAAGCTTTCTTT
>TRBV10-3|TRBD1|.|TRBJ1-2
CAISGTGIYGYTF
TGTGCCATCAGTGGGACAGGGATCTATGGCTACACCTTC
>TRBV10-1|TRBD2|.|TRBJ2-3
CASSEFSSGASTDTQYF
TGCGCCAGCAGTGAGTTCTCTAGCGGTGCAAGCACAGATACGCAGTATTTT
>TRBV20-1|.|.|TRBJ1-1
CNCVSNTEAFF
TGCAATTGTGTCTCGAACACTGAAGCTTTCTTT
>TRBV7-3|TRBD2|.|TRBJ2-1
CASSSNPLAGAGNEQFF
TGTGCCAGCAGCTCAAACCCCCTAGCGGGGGCGGGAAATGAGCAGTTCTTC
>TRBV11-3|.|.|TRBJ2-7
CASSEGGQYYEQYF
TGTGCCAGCAGTGAGGGGGGGCAATATTACGAGCAGTACTTC
>TRBV2|.|.|TRBJ2-5
CASSFGETQYF
TGTGCCAGCAGTTTCGGAGAGACCCAGTACTTC
>TRBV28|.|.|TRBJ2-7
CATGGAYEQYF
TGTGCCACGGGGGGCGCCTACGAGCAGTACTTC
>TRBV6-5|.|.|TRBJ2-5
CASSILSHFRETQYF
TGTGCCAGCAGCATACTCTCCCACTTTCGGGAGACCCAGTACTTC
>TRBV18|TRBD1|.|TRBJ1-2
CASSPSQGARGNGYTF
TGTGCCAGCTCACCTTCCCAGGGGGCGAGAGGTAATGGCTACACCTTC
>TRBV6-5|.|.|TRBJ1-2
CASGVRGANYGYTF
TGTGCCAGCGGAGTCAGGGGAGCGAACTATGGCTACACCTTC
>TRBV27|TRBD1|.|TRBJ1-1
CASSKDRDIRTEAFF
TGTGCCAGCAGCAAGGACAGGGATATAAGGACTGAAGCTTTCTTT
>TRBV19|TRBD1|.|TRBJ1-2
CASSIALGDRLGYGYTF
TGTGCCAGTAGTATAGCATTGGGGGACAGACTTGGCTATGGCTACACCTTC
>TRBV5-6|TRBD1|few|TRBJ1-1
CASSMGQGWNTEAFF
TGTGCCAGCAGCATGGGACAGGGATGGAACACTGAAGCTTTCTTT
>TRBV24-1|TRBD1|.|TRBJ1-2
CATSDLGQGPFLCGYTF
TGTGCCACCAGTGATCTCGGACAGGGGCCTTTCCTTTGTGGCTACACCTTC
>TRBV3-1/TRBV3-2|.|.|TRBJ2-3
CASSQFTPSLTDTQYF
TGTGCCAGCAGCCAATTCACCCCAAGCCTCACAGATACGCAGTATTTT
>TRBV19|.|few|TRBJ1-1
CASSPGLRDTEAFF
TGTGCCAGTAGTCCAGGGTTAAGGGACACTGAAGCTTTCTTT
>TRBV10-2|TRBD2|.|TRBJ2-7
CASSGTGTSGSYEQYF
TGCGCCAGCAGTGGGACCGGGACTAGCGGTTCCTACGAGCAGTACTTC
>TRBV24-1|.|.|TRBJ2-1
CATSDLKPAGRNEQFF
TGTGCCACCAGTGATTTAAAGCCCGCAGGGAGGAATGAGCAGTTCTTC